These 24 T cell receptor beta chains were sequenced from one sample in a study of shared clonotypes between healthy human individuals. Clones were sequenced by immunoSEQ multiplex PCR, and TCRdb holds only the in-frame ones, with some missing. The sample yields some 2,400,000 clones, approximately 94% seen once. The sequenced sample consisted of naive CD4+ T cells sorted from blood. Specified subset: CD45RA+ positively selected. The receptors were gathered from a man between 18 and 35 years old in good health.

Details on this clone: Other nucleotide sequences in the sample specify the same CDR3. The V and J genes are TRBV5-1 and TRBJ1-1; 8 nucleotides align to TRBD1. V gave up 0 bases and J gave up 10 bases; unmatched junction bases: 2. This CDR3 spans 12 amino acids. The germline V gene encodes CDR1 SGHRS and CDR2 YFSETQ. The CDR3 bases are TGCGCCAGCAGCTTGGGACAGGGGAGAGCTTTCTTT. Translated: CASSLGQGRAFF.

CDR3 region: CASSFIGQAQEQYF. The CDR3 DNA reads as TGTGCCAGCAGCTTTATAGGACAGGCTCAGGAGCAGTACTTC. This chain connects TRBV5-6 to TRBJ2-7, with 7 bases fitting TRBD1. Trimming cost V 2 bases and J 7 bases; bases outside gene matches: 9. The CDR3 has 14 amino acids. The V gene's germline CDR1 is SGHDT and CDR2 YYEEEE.

The chain recombines TRBV6-5 with TRBJ2-7, with 7 bases matching TRBD1. CDR3 length: 15 residues. CDR1 is MNHEY, CDR2 SVGAGI, per germline. After removal of 6 bases from V and 2 bases from J, the junction contained 10 bases not matched to a gene. The CDR3 DNA reads as TGTGCCAGCAGGGAGACGACAGGGTCGGCCTACGAGCAGTACTTC. It yields the protein CASRETTGSAYEQYF.

This clone was picked up one time. The chain joins TRBV29-1 to TRBJ2-1, with 9 positions matching TRBD2. The CDR3 runs 16 residues. V trimming: 3 bases; J trimming: 1 base; junction bases outside the gene matches: 7. Germline values: CDR1 SQVTM, CDR2 ANQGSEA. The CDR3 coding sequence is TGCAGCGTTGACGAGGGACTAGCATTGTCCTACAATGAGCAGTTCTTC. Translated: CSVDEGLALSYNEQFF.

This clone is a singleton in its sample. The V call is TRBV10-3, the J call TRBJ1-2; D is uncertain. Trimming shortened V by 3 bases and J by 0 bases, and 17 bases separated the two germline ends. The CDR3 runs to 17 residues. Germline CDR1 reads ENHRY; CDR2 reads SYGVKD. The CDR3 DNA follows: TGTGCCATCAGTGAAAAAGCTACTGGCAAGGCTAACTATGGCTACACCTTC. This translates into CAISEKATGKANYGYTF.

This clone was observed once. The CDR3 spells CASSHRDRMNTEAFF. The CDR3 DNA reads as TGTGCCAGCAGCCACAGAGATCGGATGAACACTGAAGCTTTCTTT. The chain uses TRBV28 and TRBJ1-1; D remains ambiguous. This CDR3 spans 15 amino acids. Germline lookup yields CDR1 MDHEN and CDR2 SYDVKM. V was trimmed by 6 bases and J by 0 bases, leaving 14 bases between them.

The rearrangement links TRBV5-4 to TRBJ2-3; D remains unclear. Trimming shortened V by 0 bases and J by 1 base, and 12 bases separated the two germline ends. The CDR3 has 16 amino acids. Germline V CDR1 and CDR2: SGHNT, YYREEE (reference sequence). CDR3 residues: CASSLDGYGRTDTQYF. CDR3 DNA sequence: TGTGCCAGCAGCTTGGACGGTTACGGCCGCACAGATACGCAGTATTTT. Full variable domain (remainder filled in from reference TRBV5-4 and TRBJ2-3): ETGVTQSPTHLIKTRGQQVTLRCSSQSGHNTVSWYQQALGQGPQFIFQYYREEENGRGNFPPRFSGLQFPNYSSELNVNALELDDSALYLCASSLDGYGRTDTQYFGPGTRLTVL.

The chain uses TRBV2 and TRBJ2-5; D is unclear. Germline loops: CDR1 SNHLY, CDR2 FYNNEI. V lost 7 bases and J 2 bases, leaving 14 bases between the germline ends. The CDR3 runs to 14 residues. The CDR3 reads CASKARTDQETQYF. As DNA, the CDR3 is TGTGCCAGCAAAGCCCGGACGGATCAAGAGACCCAGTACTTC. The variable domain in full, with the rest retrieved from reference TRBV2 and TRBJ2-5, is EPEVTQTPSHQVTQMGQEVILRCVPISNHLYFYWYRQILGQKVEFLVSFYNNEISEKSEIFDDQFSVERPDGSNFTLKIRSTKLEDSAMYFCASKARTDQETQYFGPGTRLLVL.

About this clone: This specimen includes other DNA sequences encoding the same CDR3. The rearrangement links TRBV10-2 to TRBJ1-4; D gene ambiguous. Germline loops: CDR1 WSHSY, CDR2 SAAADI. The length of the CDR3 is 12 residues. V was clipped by 2 bases and J by 8 bases, with 6 bases between them. CDR3 residues: CASSEGREKLFF. DNA for the CDR3: TGCGCCAGCAGTGAGGGACGGGAAAAACTGTTTTTT.

The rearrangement links TRBV5-1 to TRBJ1-1; 10 bases are shared with TRBD1. This CDR3 has 16 amino acids. V shed 4 bases and J 1 base; nucleotides not matched to a gene: 7. The germline CDR1 and CDR2 sequences are SGHRS and YFSETQ. The CDR3 DNA follows: TGCGCCAGCAGCACTGGGACAGGGGAGTGGAACACTGAAGCTTTCTTT. It specifies CASSTGTGEWNTEAFF. Using reference TRBV5-1 and TRBJ1-1 for the parts outside the CDR3, the full variable domain is KAGVTQTPRYLIKTRGQQVTLSCSPISGHRSVSWYQQTPGQGLQFLFEYFSETQRNKGNFPGRFSGRQFSNSRSEMNVSTLELGDSALYLCASSTGTGEWNTEAFFGQGTRLTVV.

The chain recombines TRBV5-1 with TRBJ2-5; TRBD2 aligns across 12 bases. V shed 1 base, J shed 1 base, and the junction held 2 bases outside the gene matches. CDR3 length: 16 amino acids. The germline V gene has CDR1 SGHRS and CDR2 YFSETQ. Here the CDR3 DNA reads TGCGCCAGCAGCTTGACTAGCGGGGGGATCCAAGAGACCCAGTACTTC. This sequence encodes CASSLTSGGIQETQYF.

As for this clone: An end of the junction does not agree with germline; a read error may underlie this. J is TRBJ2-1 and V is TRBV19, with a weak D call TRBD2 (7 bases). CDR1 is LNHDA, CDR2 SQIVND, per germline (reference sequence). This CDR3 spans 14 amino acids. The CDR3 region has the DNA TGCGCGGATCCATGGGAGGGGGTCTACAATGAGCAGTTCTTC. Translation gives CADPWEGVYNEQFF. Full variable domain (rest looked up from reference TRBV19 and TRBJ2-1): DGGITQSPKYLFRKEGQNVTLSCEQNLNHDAMYWYRQDPGQGLRLIYYSQIVNDFQKGDIAEGYSVSREKKESFPLTVTSAQKNPTAFYLCADPWEGVYNEQFFGPGTRLTVL.

A word on this clone: Additional DNA sequences in this sample encode the identical CDR3. The rearrangement links TRBV30 to TRBJ2-2, with D perhaps matching TRBD1 (5 bases). V lost 7 bases and J lost 1, with 10 bases in between. The V gene's germline CDR1 is GTSNPN and CDR2 SVGIG (reference sequence). The CDR3 spans 13 residues. CDR3 sequence (DNA): TGTGCCTTACGTGGACAGAACACCGGGGAGCTGTTTTTT. Amino acids: CALRGQNTGELFF.

The chain uses TRBV5-1 and TRBJ2-1; 9 bases map to TRBD1. V lost 4 bases and J lost 8; bases outside the gene matches: 10. The CDR3 is 15 amino acids. CDR1 is SGHRS, CDR2 YFSETQ, per germline. The CDR3 bases are TGCGCCAGCAGCCCCCGTGGACAGGGGCTACATGAGCAGTTCTTC. Translated, it gives CASSPRGQGLHEQFF.

The chain links TRBV7-2 to TRBJ2-1; possibly TRBD2 for D (6 bases). V lost 0 bases and J 8 bases, leaving 11 bases between the germline ends. The CDR3 length is 14 residues. Germline V CDR1 and CDR2: SGHTA, FQGNSA. CDR3 loop: CASSLAAGFYEQFF. The CDR3 DNA is TGTGCCAGCAGCTTAGCGGCGGGGTTCTATGAGCAGTTCTTC.

Comment on this clone: The identical CDR3 is also encoded by other nucleotide sequences in the sample. J is TRBJ2-2 and V is TRBV5-1; D gene uncertain. The V and J ends lost 1 base and 1 base respectively, with 5 bases between them. This CDR3 is 14 amino acids long. Germline V CDR1 and CDR2: SGHRS, YFSETQ. The CDR3 spells CASSLIGNTGELFF. The CDR3 coding sequence is TGCGCCAGCAGCTTGATCGGGAACACCGGGGAGCTGTTTTTT.

The chain combines TRBV10-2 with TRBJ2-3, with 7 nucleotides matching TRBD2. The CDR3 extends over 15 amino acids. Per the germline V gene, CDR1 is WSHSY and CDR2 is SAAADI. Losses at the gene ends were 10 bases for V and 4 bases for J; bases not matched to a gene: 14. CDR3 residues: CATSGGDGTADTQYF. CDR3 nucleotide sequence: TGCGCCACTAGTGGGGGGGACGGGACCGCAGATACGCAGTATTTT.

The V call is TRBV7-9, the J call TRBJ1-1, with D perhaps TRBD1 (6 bases). The CDR3 consists of 13 residues. V was shortened by 2 bases and J by 5 bases, with 9 bases between the two germline ends. Germline V gene data show CDR1 as SEHNR and CDR2 as FQNEAQ (reference sequence). CDR3 region: CASSLTQGTEAFF. CDR3 DNA: TGTGCCAGCAGCTTAACGCAGGGGACTGAAGCTTTCTTT.

This chain connects TRBV19 to TRBJ1-5; the match to TRBD1 covers 10 bases. This CDR3 is built from 14 residues. Per germline, CDR1 LNHDA and CDR2 SQIVND (reference sequence). Losses at the gene ends were 8 bases for V and 1 base for J; bases not matched to a gene: 2. The CDR3: CASGDRGSNQPQHF. CDR3 nucleotides: TGTGCCAGTGGGGACAGGGGCAGCAATCAGCCCCAGCATTTT.

The chain has TRBV9 and TRBJ2-5, with 12 nucleotides matching TRBD2. The V gene's germline CDR1 is SGDLS and CDR2 YYNGEE. The V segment lost 3 bases and the J segment 5 bases; nucleotides outside the gene matches: 2. The length of the CDR3 is 14 residues. The CDR3 region has the DNA TGTGCCAGCAGCGCGACTAGCGGGAGTGAGACCCAGTACTTC. Translating it yields CASSATSGSETQYF.

The rearrangement uses TRBV5-6 and TRBJ1-1; TRBD1 agrees at 10 bases. Germline values: CDR1 SGHDT, CDR2 YYEEEE. The CDR3 extends over 17 amino acids. J lost 4 bases, V lost 4 bases, and 13 bases had no gene match. In DNA form, the CDR3 reads TGTGCCAGCAGCCGTTTTCCGGGACAGGGGATTCGCACTGAAGCTTTCTTT. Protein product: CASSRFPGQGIRTEAFF.

Remarks on this clone: The same CDR3 also results from other DNA sequences found in this sample. J is TRBJ1-1 and V is TRBV6-5, with D unresolved. This CDR3 is 13 amino acids long. Germline lookup yields CDR1 MNHEY and CDR2 SVGAGI. V was trimmed by 0 bases and J by 0 bases, leaving 2 bases between them. The CDR3, as DNA: TGTGCCAGCAGTTACTCTATGAACACTGAAGCTTTCTTT. As protein: CASSYSMNTEAFF.

The gene calls are TRBV30 and TRBJ2-6; D uncertain. The CDR3 sequence is 13 residues long. V dropped 7 bases and J dropped 0 bases, with 7 bases sitting between them. In germline, CDR1 is GTSNPN, CDR2 SVGIG (reference sequence). The CDR3 protein is CASAYSGANVLTF. Written as DNA, the CDR3 is TGTGCCTCCGCCTACTCTGGGGCCAACGTCCTGACTTTC.

The rearrangement joins TRBV10-3 to TRBJ1-4, with D tentatively TRBD1 (5 bases). CDR1 and CDR2 from the germline V gene are ENHRY and SYGVKD. V was clipped by 6 bases and J by 6 bases, with 11 bases between them. CDR3 length equals 13 residues. The DNA for the CDR3 is TGTGCCATCAGGGGGACGGAAGATGAAAAACTGTTTTTT. Its protein product is CAIRGTEDEKLFF.